This T cell receptor (beta chain) was observed in a study of tumor-infiltrating lymphocytes in primary liver carcinoma. This CDR3 region has 12 residues. Trimming cost V 4 bases and J 10 bases, with 13 bases left between them. Germline values: CDR1 SGHVS, CDR2 FQNEAQ. From roughly 0.5 ug total RNA, TCR beta cDNA was generated with a primer in the constant region. Investigators got TCR beta libraries out of three nested multiplex PCR rounds, done with slightly modified ARM-PCR. The first two PCR rounds used TRBV1-TRBV30 primers with a Cbeta primer, roughly 10 cycles each. TCRdb re-derived calls from the multiplex PCR reads in MiXCR, one entry per CDR3 protein. The table lists about 130,000 distinct CDR3 sequences, roughly three fifths of them singletons, with about 8% in the top ten. It was from roughly 20-30 mg of unsorted bulk tissue that RNA and DNA were co-extracted. This clonotype was recorded at least ten times.

The J gene is TRBJ1-1, the V gene TRBV7-8, with D possibly TRBD1 on 6 matching bases. The receptor was derived from a woman aged 55-70 years with primary liver carcinoma and hepatitis B virus infection. Sequencing used liver tumor tissue from sampling region 3. Regarding subset: tumor region T3, left-lateral pole. This chain's CDR3 is CASSWLQGRAFF. CDR3 nucleotide sequence: TGTGCCAGCAGCTGGCTACAGGGCCGAGCTTTCTTT.